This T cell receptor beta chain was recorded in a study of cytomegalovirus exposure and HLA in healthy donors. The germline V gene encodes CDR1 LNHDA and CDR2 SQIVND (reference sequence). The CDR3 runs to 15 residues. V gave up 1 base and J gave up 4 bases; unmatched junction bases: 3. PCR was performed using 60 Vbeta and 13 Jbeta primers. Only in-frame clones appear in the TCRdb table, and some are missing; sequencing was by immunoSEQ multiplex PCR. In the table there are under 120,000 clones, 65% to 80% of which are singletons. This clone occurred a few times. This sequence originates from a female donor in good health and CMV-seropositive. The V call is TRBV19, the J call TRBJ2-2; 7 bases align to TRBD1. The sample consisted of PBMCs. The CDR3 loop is CASSIGQGSTGELFF. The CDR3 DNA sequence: TGTGCCAGTAGTATAGGACAGGGTTCCACCGGGGAGCTGTTTTTT. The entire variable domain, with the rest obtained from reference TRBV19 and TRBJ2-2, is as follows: DGGITQSPKYLFRKEGQNVTLSCEQNLNHDAMYWYRQDPGQGLRLIYYSQIVNDFQKGDIAEGYSVSREKKESFPLTVTSAQKNPTAFYLCASSIGQGSTGELFFGEGSRLTVL.